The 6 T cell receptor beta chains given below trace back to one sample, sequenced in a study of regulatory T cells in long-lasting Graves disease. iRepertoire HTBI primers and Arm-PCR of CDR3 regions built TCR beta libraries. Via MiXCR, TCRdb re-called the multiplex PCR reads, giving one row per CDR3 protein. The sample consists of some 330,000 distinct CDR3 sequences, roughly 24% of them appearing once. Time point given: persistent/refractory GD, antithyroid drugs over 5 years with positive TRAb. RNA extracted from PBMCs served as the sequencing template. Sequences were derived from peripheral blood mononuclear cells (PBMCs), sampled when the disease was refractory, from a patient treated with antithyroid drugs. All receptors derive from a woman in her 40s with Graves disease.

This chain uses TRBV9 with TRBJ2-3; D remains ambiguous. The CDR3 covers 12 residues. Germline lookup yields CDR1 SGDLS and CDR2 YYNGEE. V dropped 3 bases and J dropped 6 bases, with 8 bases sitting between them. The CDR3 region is CASSGARDTQYF. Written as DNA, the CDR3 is TGTGCCAGCAGCGGAGCTAGGGATACGCAGTATTTT. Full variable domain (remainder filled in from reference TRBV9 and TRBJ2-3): DSGVTQTPKHLITATGQRVTLRCSPRSGDLSVYWYQQSLDQGLQFLIQYYNGEERAKGNILERFSAQQFPDLHSELNLSSLELGDSALYFCASSGARDTQYFGPGTRLTVL.

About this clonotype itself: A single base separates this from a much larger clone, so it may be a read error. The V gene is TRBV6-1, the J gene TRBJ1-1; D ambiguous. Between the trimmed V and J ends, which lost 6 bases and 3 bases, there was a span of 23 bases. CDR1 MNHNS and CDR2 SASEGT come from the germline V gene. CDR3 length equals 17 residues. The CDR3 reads CASRQTVERLGDTEAFF. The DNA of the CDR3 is TGTGCCAGCAGACAAACAGTAGAGAGGCTGGGAGACACTGAAGCTTTCTTT.

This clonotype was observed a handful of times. DNA of the CDR3: TGTGCCAGCAGCCCCGACATGACTTGGACCGAGCCCTCTGGGGCCAACGTCCTGACTTTC. Its protein is CASSPDMTWTEPSGANVLTF. V is TRBV5-4 and J is TRBJ2-6; the D is unclear. Per germline, CDR1 SGHNT and CDR2 YYREEE (reference sequence). The CDR3 extends over 20 amino acids. V was clipped by 4 bases and J by 0 bases, with 23 bases between them.

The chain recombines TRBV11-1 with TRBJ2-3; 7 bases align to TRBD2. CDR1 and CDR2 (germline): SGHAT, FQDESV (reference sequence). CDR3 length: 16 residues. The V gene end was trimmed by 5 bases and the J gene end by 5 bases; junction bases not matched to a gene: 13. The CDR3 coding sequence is TGTGCCAGCAGCGCCGACGAGGGGAGGGCCGAAGATACGCAGTATTTT. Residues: CASSADEGRAEDTQYF. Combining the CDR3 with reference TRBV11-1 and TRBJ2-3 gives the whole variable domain EAEVAQSPRYKITEKSQAVAFWCDPISGHATLYWYRQILGQGPELLVQFQDESVVDDSQLPKDRFSAERLKGVDSTLKIQPAELGDSAMYLCASSADEGRAEDTQYFGPGTRLTVL.

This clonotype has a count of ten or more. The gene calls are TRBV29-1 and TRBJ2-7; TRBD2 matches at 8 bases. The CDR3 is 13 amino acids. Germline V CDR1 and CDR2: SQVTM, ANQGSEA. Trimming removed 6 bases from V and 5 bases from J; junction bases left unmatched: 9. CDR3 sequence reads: CSVVAGILDEQYF. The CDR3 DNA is TGCAGCGTCGTAGCGGGAATACTCGACGAGCAGTACTTC.

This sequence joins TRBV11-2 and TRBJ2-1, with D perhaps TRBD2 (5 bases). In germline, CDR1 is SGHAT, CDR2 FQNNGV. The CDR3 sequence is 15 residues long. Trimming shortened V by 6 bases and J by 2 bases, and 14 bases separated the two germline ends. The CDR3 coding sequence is TGTGCCAGCAGAACTCTAGCAGGAGCCTACAATGAGCAGTTCTTC. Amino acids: CASRTLAGAYNEQFF.